This T cell receptor beta chain was sequenced during a study of radiotherapy plus CTLA-4 blockade in lung cancer. Study conclusions and caveats: Interferon-beta and early blood T cell clone dynamics reportedly predicted response best.

The CDR3 totals 15 residues. Germline V lookup: CDR1 MDHEN, CDR2 SYDVKM. V shed 5 bases, J shed 7 bases, and the junction held 9 bases outside the gene matches. This clone was observed once. Its matching antigen is unknown. Patients with chemo-refractory metastatic non-small-cell lung cancer received focal radiation plus CTLA-4 blockade with ipilimumab. Libraries were prepared by immunoSEQ multiplex PCR; TCRdb keeps only in-frame clonotypes and omits some of them. The sample carries roughly 86,000 clones, about four fifths recorded once. This clonotype originated in a human donor with non-small cell lung cancer who had stable disease on radiotherapy plus ipilimumab. Sequencing was performed on peripheral blood, taken from a patient treated with radiotherapy plus ipilimumab. This chain links TRBV28 with TRBJ2-7, with TRBD2 identical over 12 bases. DNA for the CDR3: TGTGCCAGCAGTCAACCTAGCGGGGGGGCATGGGAGCAGTACTTC. Amino acid sequence: CASSQPSGGAWEQYF. The full variable domain, rest sourced from reference TRBV28 and TRBJ2-7, is DVKVTQSSRYLVKRTGEKVFLECVQDMDHENMFWYRQDPGLGLRLIYFSYDVKMKEKGDIPEGYSVSREKKERFSLILESASTNQTSMYLCASSQPSGGAWEQYFGPGTRLTVT.